These 17 T cell receptor beta chains share one sample of origin, sequenced in a study of shared clonotypes between healthy human individuals (dated by TCRdb to about 2020). Library method: the immunoSEQ multiplex PCR assay. Sourced from immuneACCESS, this table was stored by TCRdb with only in-frame sequences that have V and J called. A share of the clones is absent; for the studies checked, an unresolved V gene accounts for under half, and the remainder has no known explanation. The sample records approximately 710,000 clones, less than 95% of which are singletons. Together, the top ten hold 34% of the sample. The specimen was memory CD8+ T cells from PBMCs. This specimen's cell subset or site label, interpreted: CD45RO+ cells pooled with CCR7-negative TemRA cells. The receptors shown here come from a man in his late teens or twenties in good health. Some clones in this sample may be carry-over from other donors' samples.

The chain joins TRBV28 to TRBJ2-1; 10 nucleotides align to TRBD2. The CDR3 totals 15 residues. Germline CDR1 and CDR2: MDHEN and SYDVKM. After removal of 3 bases from V and 6 bases from J, the junction contained 5 bases not matched to a gene. CDR3: CASSFIAGGINEQFF. The CDR3 DNA reads as TGTGCCAGCAGTTTCATAGCGGGAGGCATCAATGAGCAGTTCTTC.

This clone was observed a single time. The rearrangement joins TRBV7-9 to TRBJ2-2; no clear D. Germline V gives CDR1 SEHNR, CDR2 FQNEAQ (reference sequence). V shed 8 bases and J shed 0 bases, with 10 bases lying between them. This CDR3 comprises 14 residues. CDR3: CASHQEANTGELFF. CDR3 coding DNA: TGTGCCAGCCACCAAGAAGCGAACACCGGGGAGCTGTTTTTT.

CDR3 in amino acids: CASSPISTDTQYF. The CDR3 nucleotides read TGTGCCAGCAGCCCTATTAGCACAGATACGCAGTATTTT. The chain employs TRBV7-8 and TRBJ2-3; D unresolved. The CDR3 extends over 13 amino acids. V was trimmed by 5 bases and J by 0 bases, leaving 6 bases between them. The germline V gene has CDR1 SGHVS and CDR2 FQNEAQ.

The gene calls are TRBV6-4 and TRBJ2-2; TRBD2 matches at 10 bases. CDR1 and CDR2 from the germline V gene are MRHNA and SNTAGT. The ends lost 2 bases at V and 3 bases at J; junction bases unmatched: 3. This CDR3 has 16 amino acids. CDR3 sequence: CASSDGLAGDTGELFF. CDR3 DNA sequence: TGTGCCAGCAGTGACGGTCTAGCGGGAGACACCGGGGAGCTGTTTTTT.

The V gene is TRBV15, the J gene TRBJ2-1, with a possible D match to TRBD1 (6 bases). Trimming removed 5 bases at V and 10 bases at J, with 12 bases between. Germline CDR1 is LNHNV and CDR2 is YYDKDF (reference sequence). This CDR3 comprises 12 residues. The CDR3 region is CATSVGAHEQFF. CDR3 in DNA: TGTGCCACCAGCGTGGGGGCCCACGAGCAGTTCTTC.

The chain is built from TRBV7-9 and TRBJ2-7; maybe TRBD2 (6 bases). CDR3 length: 13 amino acids. The V and J ends lost 4 bases and 5 bases respectively, with 12 bases between them. Germline V gene data show CDR1 as SEHNR and CDR2 as FQNEAQ (reference sequence). CDR3 residues: CASSSAWGDEQYF. CDR3 nucleotides: TGTGCCAGCAGCTCCGCTTGGGGGGACGAGCAGTACTTC.

This sequence joins TRBV4-2 and TRBJ1-3, with D unresolved. The CDR3 spans 16 residues. Germline CDR1 reads LGHNA; CDR2 reads YNFKEQ. Trimming removed 0 bases from V and 2 bases from J, with 11 bases in between. As DNA, the CDR3 is TGTGCCAGCAGCCAAGAGTCCAGTAGTGCTGGAAACACCATATATTTT. This translates into CASSQESSSAGNTIYF.

Here the CDR3 DNA reads TGTGCCAGCAGCACCCAGGGAGATACGCAGTATTTT. This translates into CASSTQGDTQYF. The chain is built from TRBV7-9 and TRBJ2-3, with a possible D match to TRBD1 (5 bases). Between the trimmed V and J ends, which lost 5 bases and 5 bases, there was a span of 8 bases. The CDR3 is made up of 12 amino acids. Germline CDR1 and CDR2: SEHNR and FQNEAQ (reference sequence).

The chain uses TRBV6-5 and TRBJ1-1; TRBD1 aligns across 8 bases. CDR1 is MNHEY, CDR2 SVGAGI, per germline. This CDR3 is 13 amino acids long. V was pared by 7 bases and J by 5 bases, with 6 bases of the junction left unmatched. The CDR3: CASNPRGRTEAFF. DNA of the CDR3: TGTGCCAGCAATCCCAGGGGGCGGACTGAAGCTTTCTTT.

This chain uses TRBV6-5 with TRBJ2-1, with 10 nucleotides matching TRBD2. V gave up 4 bases and J gave up 7 bases; unmatched junction bases: 10. CDR3 length equals 16 residues. Germline loops: CDR1 MNHEY, CDR2 SVGAGI. CDR3 DNA: TGTGCCAGCAGTTCCCCCCTAGCGGGAGTTGGTAATGAGCAGTTCTTC. It is translated as CASSSPLAGVGNEQFF.

This clone occurred once. The genes are TRBV27 and TRBJ1-2, with 7 bases identical to TRBD1. CDR3 length: 14 amino acids. Germline V gene data show CDR1 as MNHEY and CDR2 as SMNVEV (reference sequence). The V segment lost 4 bases and the J segment 8 bases; nucleotides outside the gene matches: 10. The CDR3 DNA follows: TGTGCCAGCAGTTCGCGACAGGGTGAGGGCGGCTACACCTTC. Encoded protein: CASSSRQGEGGYTF.

This chain uses TRBV11-2 with TRBJ2-2, with 12 bases aligning to TRBD2. The CDR3 extends over 16 amino acids. J gave up 5 bases and V 5 bases, and 6 bases lay outside the gene matches. CDR1 is SGHAT and CDR2 is FQNNGV in the germline V gene. Here the CDR3 DNA reads TGTGCCAGCAGCCCCCGGACTAGCGGGATAACCGGGGAGCTGTTTTTT. Translation gives CASSPRTSGITGELFF. Combining the CDR3 with reference TRBV11-2 and TRBJ2-2 gives the whole variable domain EAGVAQSPRYKIIEKRQSVAFWCNPISGHATLYWYQQILGQGPKLLIQFQNNGVVDDSQLPKDRFSAERLKGVDSTLKIQPAKLEDSAVYLCASSPRTSGITGELFFGEGSRLTVL.

The chain couples TRBV6-1 to TRBJ2-3, with 7 bases aligning to TRBD2. The CDR3 is made up of 16 amino acids. Per the germline V gene, CDR1 is MNHNS and CDR2 is SASEGT. V trimming: 0 bases; J trimming: 2 bases; junction bases outside the gene matches: 5. The CDR3 bases are TGTGCCAGCAGTGAAGCGTCCCTAGCGGCCACAGATACGCAGTATTTT. This translates into CASSEASLAATDTQYF.

This rearrangement joins TRBV28 to TRBJ2-5, with D unclear. V shed 11 bases and J shed 5 bases, with 15 bases lying between them. CDR3 size: 12 residues. CDR1 MDHEN and CDR2 SYDVKM come from the germline V gene. The DNA for the CDR3 is TGTGCCGCCCAGTTCACTGGGGAGACCCAGTACTTC. Amino acids: CAAQFTGETQYF.

The chain has TRBV27 and TRBJ2-5; weak D call: TRBD2 (5 bases). The ends were cut back, 2 bases at V and 4 bases at J, with 14 bases in the middle. The germline gives CDR1 MNHEY, CDR2 SMNVEV (reference sequence). This CDR3 is built from 15 residues. The CDR3 loop is CASSLDGVYGETQYF. The CDR3 bases are TGTGCCAGCAGTTTAGACGGGGTTTACGGAGAGACCCAGTACTTC.

This clone was recorded once. The chain has TRBV27 and TRBJ2-7; 7 positions match TRBD1. V was pared by 3 bases and J by 4 bases, with 3 bases of the junction left unmatched. The germline V gene has CDR1 MNHEY and CDR2 SMNVEV (reference sequence). The CDR3 runs to 13 residues. CDR3 DNA sequence: TGTGCCAGCAGTTTTGGGACAGAGTACGAGCAGTACTTC. Amino acid sequence: CASSFGTEYEQYF.

This chain uses TRBV27 with TRBJ1-5, with D possibly being TRBD1 (5 bases). Trimming took off 2 bases at V and 6 bases at J, with 11 bases between the two ends. Germline values: CDR1 MNHEY, CDR2 SMNVEV (reference sequence). The CDR3 is 14 residues long. CDR3 sequence reads: CASSLMGVGQPQHF. DNA for the CDR3: TGTGCCAGCAGTTTAATGGGGGTGGGTCAGCCCCAGCATTTT.